The 3 T cell receptor beta chains reported below all come from one sample, sequenced in a study of blood T cell repertoires in COVID-19. TCRdb keeps only in-frame clones here, not all; method: immunoSEQ multiplex PCR. The sample lists about 27,000 clones, about 80% occurring once. The sequencing sample was made of peripheral blood. These receptors were obtained from an elderly woman with acute or convalescent COVID-19.

The CDR3 DNA reads TGTGCCAGCACCTGGGCCCCCGCGCCAGGTCAGCCCCAGCATTTT. Residues: CASTWAPAPGQPQHF. J is TRBJ1-5 and V is TRBV25-1; D is uncertain. V was trimmed by 7 bases and J by 6 bases, leaving 19 bases between them. This CDR3 has 15 residues. The germline CDR1 and CDR2 sequences are MGHDK and SYGVNS.

The table lists this clone with a count of one. The V call is TRBV5-6, the J call TRBJ2-1; 12 bases are shared with TRBD2. With V trimmed by 6 bases and J by 7 bases, 8 bases remained unmatched. Germline V gives CDR1 SGHDT, CDR2 YYEEEE. This CDR3 region has 15 residues. This CDR3 reads CASNEGLAGRNEQFF. The CDR3 region has the DNA TGTGCCAGCAACGAGGGACTAGCGGGTCGAAATGAGCAGTTCTTC.

This clone occurred many times. V is TRBV7-9 and J is TRBJ1-5; weak D call: TRBD1 (6 bases). V dropped 5 bases and J dropped 7 bases, with 18 bases sitting between them. Germline V gives CDR1 SEHNR, CDR2 FQNEAQ (reference sequence). The CDR3 is 15 amino acids. CDR3 nucleotide sequence: TGTGCCAGCAGCGAACGACAGGAGGGAGGGCAGCCCCAGCATTTT. It is translated as CASSERQEGGQPQHF.